Listed below are T cell receptor beta chains from one sample, sequenced in a study of prognosis after radiotherapy for stage I lung cancer. TCRdb called the multiplex PCR reads again in MiXCR, with one record for every CDR3 protein. The sample holds 26,000 or so distinct CDR3 sequences, 25% to 35% seen once. Sequencing used PBMCs, obtained before or after stereotactic body radiation therapy (not recorded which). The receptors come from a donor aged 50 or older with non-small cell lung cancer. The CDR3 runs from the conserved cysteine through the conserved F or W. Fields, in order: V gene, D gene, J gene, clone size, CDR3 DNA, CDR3 protein. A D gene is named only where the DNA matches it firmly. Rows give clone size only sometimes, using once, few, many, or a class for an expanded clone.

>TRBV7-3|TRBD2|TRBJ2-3|many
TGTGCCAGCAGCTTAACTTATTCCGGGACTAGTCCTAGCACAGATACGCAGTATTTT
CASSLTYSGTSPSTDTQYF
>TRBV24-1|-|TRBJ1-2|few
TGTGCCACCGCCCAGGGGCCTTACTATGGCTACACCTTC
CATAQGPYYGYTF
>TRBV11-2|TRBD1|TRBJ2-7|-
TGTGCCAGCAGCGCCCTACGTTACAGGGGCTCCTACGAGCAGTACTTC
CASSALRYRGSYEQYF
>TRBV30|TRBD1|TRBJ1-2|many
TGTGCCTGGAGCGATTGGACAGGTTATGGCTACACCTTC
CAWSDWTGYGYTF
>TRBV27|TRBD2|TRBJ2-3|-
TGTGCCAGCAGTCGATGGACTAGCGGGTCCCCGAATACGCAGTATTTT
CASSRWTSGSPNTQYF
>TRBV28|-|TRBJ1-1|many
TGTGCCAGCAGTTCCGGAGACGAAGCTTTCTTT
CASSSGDEAFF
>TRBV19|-|TRBJ2-1|-
TGTTCCAGTAGTAAATCGCGGAGCGTGGACGATGAGCAGTTCTTC
CSSSKSRSVDDEQFF
>TRBV7-8|-|TRBJ2-3|many
TGTGCCAGCAGCTCCCGGGGGAGAGGGGACACAGATACGCAGTATTTT
CASSSRGRGDTDTQYF
>TRBV20-1|-|TRBJ1-1|many
TGCAGTGCTCCCTTGCCAGGGAGTGCCACTGAAGCTTTCTTT
CSAPLPGSATEAFF
>TRBV4-1|-|TRBJ2-5|-
TGCGCCAGCAGCCATCCAGGGAGGGGGGCAGAGACCCAGTACTTC
CASSHPGRGAETQYF
>TRBV9|TRBD1|TRBJ1-2|few
TGTGTCAGCAGCGTAGACGGGACAGGGCCTTTGTATGGCTACACCTTC
CVSSVDGTGPLYGYTF
>TRBV30|-|TRBJ2-3|many
TGTGCCTGGACCCCCGGGGGCGATTTAACGCAGTATTTT
CAWTPGGDLTQYF
>TRBV18|-|TRBJ1-4|many
TGTGCCAGCTCACCATATATCAAGACGGACAGAGCTAATGAAAAACTGTTTTTT
CASSPYIKTDRANEKLFF
>TRBV6-1|TRBD1|TRBJ1-3|-
TGTGCCATCACCCCAGGGACAGGGAGCGGAAACACCATATATTTT
CAITPGTGSGNTIYF
>TRBV4-1|TRBD2|TRBJ2-2|many
TGCGCCAGCAGCCAAGATCTTTTAGCGGGAGTCGGCGGGGAGCTGTTTTTT
CASSQDLLAGVGGELFF
>TRBV7-8|-|TRBJ2-7|many
TGTGCCAGCAGCTTAATGTGGGACTCCTACGAGCAGTACTTC
CASSLMWDSYEQYF
>TRBV19|-|TRBJ2-1|many
TGTGCCAGGGGCCGGGAGGGGGCCGATGAGCAGTTCTTC
CARGREGADEQFF
>TRBV3-1|-|TRBJ1-2|many
TGTGCCAGCAGCCAAAGGGAAACGATGGGTGGCTACACCTTC
CASSQRETMGGYTF
>TRBV19|-|TRBJ1-5|many
TGTGCCAGTAGTAGAGGAGGCAATCAGCCCCAGCATTTT
CASSRGGNQPQHF
>TRBV6-5|TRBD2|TRBJ2-1|-
TGTGCCAGCAGTTTTAGCGGGAGGGCCCTCGGGTACAATGAGCAGTTCTTC
CASSFSGRALGYNEQFF
>TRBV28|-|TRBJ1-2|few
TGTGCCAGCAGTTCCTCCGGGCCCTCGAGGGGCTACACCTTC
CASSSSGPSRGYTF
>TRBV5-5|-|TRBJ2-1|many
TGTGCCAGCAGCTTAGGGGGGGATCTAGGCAATGAGCAGTTCTTC
CASSLGGDLGNEQFF
>TRBV6-2/TRBV6-3|-|TRBJ2-2|-
TGTGCCAGCATCCAGGGGGGGGAGCTGTTTTTT
CASIQGGELFF
>TRBV11-3|-|TRBJ2-5|many
TGTGCCAGCAGCCCCCTTAGTGAGACCCAGTACTTC
CASSPLSETQYF
>TRBV30|-|TRBJ2-7|many
TGTGCCTGGAGTTTCAGTTCCTACGAGCAGTACTTC
CAWSFSSYEQYF
>TRBV7-9|-|TRBJ1-1|many
TGTGCCAGCAGCTTAGCGAGGGGGGGCTGGATGAACACTGAAGCTTTCTTT
CASSLARGGWMNTEAFF
>TRBV12-3/TRBV12-4|-|TRBJ2-3|-
TGTGCCAGCAGTTTAGGACAGGTTGGCACAGATACGCAGTATTTT
CASSLGQVGTDTQYF
>TRBV4-1|-|TRBJ1-5|-
TGCGCCAGCAGCCAAGATTGGAGGCAGAGGGGTCAGCCCCAGCATTTT
CASSQDWRQRGQPQHF
>TRBV19|-|TRBJ1-2|many
TGTGCCAGTAGTATTACGGGACTTCATGGCTACACCTTC
CASSITGLHGYTF
>TRBV2|-|TRBJ2-7|many
TGTGTCAGCAGTGACGTAGGGGGACTTTTCGACGAGCAGTACTTC
CVSSDVGGLFDEQYF
>TRBV6-4|-|TRBJ1-6|many
TGTGCCAGCAGTGACAACGGGAATTCACCCCTCCACTTT
CASSDNGNSPLHF
>TRBV9|-|TRBJ1-2|many
TGTGCCAGCAGCTTTGGTATGGGCGGGTTCACCTTC
CASSFGMGGFTF
>TRBV19|TRBD1|TRBJ2-1|-
TGTGCCAGTAGTATTACAGGGGGCTACCTAGGCTCCTACAATGAGCAGTTCTTC
CASSITGGYLGSYNEQFF
>TRBV7-3|TRBD1|TRBJ1-2|-
TGTGCCAGCAGCACCGGACAGGGGGACTATGGCTACACCTTC
CASSTGQGDYGYTF
>TRBV9|TRBD1|TRBJ2-7|many
TGTGCCAGCAGCCCCTCCGGGACAGGGGCGTACGAGCAGTACTTC
CASSPSGTGAYEQYF
>TRBV12-3/TRBV12-4|TRBD1|TRBJ1-2|-
TGTGCCAGCAGTTTACAGGGGGCTAACTATGGCTACACCTTC
CASSLQGANYGYTF